Shown below are 23 T cell receptor beta chains from a single sample sequenced in a study of T cells and Merkel cell carcinoma outcomes. Here immunoSEQ multiplex PCR was the method, and the copy in TCRdb shows in-frame clones only, minus some. Found here are around 16,000 clones, around 81% of them singletons; the top ten hold 9%. The source material was tumor tissue from Merkel cell carcinoma. The receptors derive from a human donor with Merkel cell carcinoma.

This clone was seen more than once but under ten times. The genes are TRBV5-1 and TRBJ2-2, with 14 bases that match TRBD2. V was pared by 3 bases and J by 4 bases, with 17 bases of the junction left unmatched. CDR1 SGHRS and CDR2 YFSETQ come from the germline V gene. The CDR3 consists of 21 residues. In DNA form, the CDR3 reads TGCGCCAGCAGCTGGATCGGGACAGTGGGACTAGCGGGGGCCACCACCGGGGAGCTGTTTTTT. Its protein product is CASSWIGTVGLAGATTGELFF.

The rearrangement links TRBV6-6 to TRBJ2-7, with 8 bases identical to TRBD1. V lost 6 bases and J lost 9; bases outside the gene matches: 10. CDR3 length: 13 residues. CDR1 and CDR2 (germline): MNHNY, SVGAGI (reference sequence). The CDR3 loop is CASRDRGDTAQYF. The CDR3 DNA sequence: TGTGCCAGCAGAGACAGGGGCGACACTGCGCAGTACTTC.

The CDR3 spells CASSLTGATEAFF. For the CDR3, the DNA is TGTGCCAGCAGTTTGACAGGGGCCACTGAAGCTTTCTTT. V is TRBV28 and J is TRBJ1-1; TRBD1 matches 8 bases. The junction had 1 base not matched to a gene; V was cut back by 3 bases and J by 4 bases. Germline CDR1 reads MDHEN; CDR2 reads SYDVKM. This CDR3 is built from 13 residues.

This rearrangement joins TRBV23-1 to TRBJ1-1; D ambiguous. TRBV23-1 is identified as an open reading frame with a role that is uncertain. Between the trimmed V and J ends, which lost 4 bases and 1 base, there was a span of 13 bases. The CDR3 is made up of 15 amino acids. The CDR3, as DNA: TGCGCCAGCAGTCCCAATAGGACTGCGAACACTGAAGCTTTCTTT. Its translation is CASSPNRTANTEAFF.

V and J are TRBV4-2 and TRBJ1-2; the D gene is possibly TRBD1 (5 bases). This CDR3 has 12 residues. Trimming removed 8 bases at V and 5 bases at J, with 12 bases between. Germline-derived CDR1 and CDR2 are LGHNA and YNFKEQ. CDR3 amino acids: CASHQAGYGYTF. DNA for the CDR3: TGTGCCAGCCACCAAGCAGGGTATGGCTACACCTTC.

The chain employs TRBV5-1 and TRBJ1-3, with a tentative D call TRBD1 (5 bases). Germline V CDR1 and CDR2: SGHRS, YFSETQ. Trimming removed 3 bases from V and 0 bases from J, with 16 bases in between. This CDR3 contains 17 residues. CDR3 nucleotide sequence: TGCGCCAGCAGCTCCACCGGGACTTCGGCCTCTGGAAACACCATATATTTT. Its translation: CASSSTGTSASGNTIYF.

This clone has a handful of counts. The V and J genes are TRBV9 and TRBJ1-5; D call uncertain. The CDR3 has 14 residues. Germline V gene data show CDR1 as SGDLS and CDR2 as YYNGEE. Trimming cost V 4 bases and J 1 base, with 9 bases left between them. The CDR3, as DNA: TGTGCCAGCAGCACCGACACAAGCAATCAGCCCCAGCATTTT. Translating gives CASSTDTSNQPQHF.

The V gene is TRBV5-5, the J gene TRBJ2-3, with D hard to call. The V end lost 4 bases, the J end lost 8 bases, and 11 bases lay between the germline ends. The CDR3 loop spans 12 amino acids. CDR1 and CDR2 from the germline V gene are SGHKS and YYEKEE (reference sequence). The CDR3 sequence is CASSVDSGTQYF. The CDR3 nucleotides are TGTGCCAGCAGCGTCGATTCTGGTACGCAGTATTTT.

The table lists this clone with a few counts. The CDR3 region is CSVYLEEQFF. CDR3 nucleotides: TGCAGCGTATACCTCGAAGAGCAGTTCTTC. This chain joins TRBV29-1 and TRBJ2-1, with D unclear. V shed 6 bases and J shed 10 bases, with 10 bases lying between them. This CDR3 has 10 amino acids. CDR1 and CDR2 from the germline V gene are SQVTM and ANQGSEA.

The rearrangement joins TRBV5-1 to TRBJ1-4; unclear D gene. The germline V and J ends were trimmed by 0 bases and 4 bases, with 7 bases remaining between them. In germline, CDR1 is SGHRS, CDR2 YFSETQ. The CDR3 loop spans 14 amino acids. This CDR3 reads CASSLDGLNEKLFF. The CDR3, as DNA: TGCGCCAGCAGCTTGGACGGACTTAATGAAAAACTGTTTTTT.

The chain carries TRBV11-2 and TRBJ1-1; no clear D. CDR1 and CDR2 from the germline V gene are SGHAT and FQNNGV. The CDR3 extends over 12 amino acids. Trimming cost V 1 base and J 10 bases, with 10 bases left between them. CDR3: CASSLVHFGAFF. As DNA, the CDR3 is TGTGCCAGCAGCTTAGTGCACTTTGGAGCTTTCTTT.

This clone was counted a single time. V usage is TRBV27 and J usage is TRBJ1-4; 10 positions match TRBD1. The junction had 3 bases not matched to a gene; V was cut back by 8 bases and J by 0 bases. Germline-derived CDR1 and CDR2 are MNHEY and SMNVEV (reference sequence). This CDR3 has 15 residues. The CDR3 region is CASRDRGTTNEKLFF. The CDR3 DNA is TGTGCCAGCCGGGACAGGGGAACAACTAATGAAAAACTGTTTTTT. Full variable domain (missing parts from reference TRBV27 and TRBJ1-4): EAQVTQNPRYLITVTGKKLTVTCSQNMNHEYMSWYRQDPGLGLRQIYYSMNVEVTDKGDVPEGYKVSRKEKRNFPLILESPSPNQTSLYFCASRDRGTTNEKLFFGSGTQLSVL.

The chain carries TRBV19 and TRBJ1-5; D not certain. The V gene lost 4 bases and the J gene lost 0 bases, with 7 bases spanning the gap. CDR3 size: 14 residues. Germline values: CDR1 LNHDA, CDR2 SQIVND (reference sequence). The CDR3 loop is CASSNRGSNQPQHF. DNA of the CDR3: TGTGCCAGTAGTAACCGGGGTAGCAATCAGCCCCAGCATTTT. Full variable domain (rest looked up from reference TRBV19 and TRBJ1-5): DGGITQSPKYLFRKEGQNVTLSCEQNLNHDAMYWYRQDPGQGLRLIYYSQIVNDFQKGDIAEGYSVSREKKESFPLTVTSAQKNPTAFYLCASSNRGSNQPQHFGDGTRLSIL.

The chain has TRBV30 and TRBJ1-5, with D perhaps TRBD1 (5 bases). Trimming left V 4 bases short and J 2 bases short, with 9 bases between. The CDR3 has 13 amino acids. Germline V lookup: CDR1 GTSNPN, CDR2 SVGIG (reference sequence). CDR3 DNA sequence: TGTGCCTGGACTCAGGGTGGCAATCAGCCCCAGCATTTT. Amino acid sequence: CAWTQGGNQPQHF.

The chain recombines TRBV28 with TRBJ2-7; D call uncertain. The V and J ends lost 4 bases and 5 bases respectively, with 12 bases between them. Germline values: CDR1 MDHEN, CDR2 SYDVKM. CDR3 length equals 13 residues. This CDR3 is CASSSVRPNEQYF. Here the CDR3 DNA reads TGTGCCAGCAGTTCTGTCAGACCCAACGAGCAGTACTTC.

This chain uses TRBV13 with TRBJ2-4; 9 nucleotides align to TRBD1. CDR1 is PRHDT, CDR2 FYEKMQ, per germline (reference sequence). CDR3 length: 17 residues. V was clipped by 4 bases and J by 1 base; unmatched bases: 8. The CDR3 is CASSSGGQGYAKNIQYF. The CDR3 nucleotides are TGTGCCAGCAGCTCGGGGGGACAGGGCTACGCCAAAAACATTCAGTACTTC.

V is TRBV4-1 and J is TRBJ2-1; possible D gene TRBD2, 5 bases. Germline assignment: CDR1 MGHRA and CDR2 YSYEKL. V shed 6 bases and J shed 5 bases, with 5 bases lying between them. The CDR3 covers 11 residues. The CDR3 sequence: CASRRDNEQFF. CDR3 bases: TGCGCCAGCAGGCGGGACAATGAGCAGTTCTTC.

The V call is TRBV19, the J call TRBJ2-5; 13 bases line up with TRBD2. Germline-derived CDR1 and CDR2 are LNHDA and SQIVND (reference sequence). The CDR3 is 16 amino acids. V dropped 7 bases and J dropped 4; count of bases not matched to a gene: 9. CDR3 coding DNA: TGTGCCAGTACCAAACTAGCGGGAGGGCCAATAGAGACCCAGTACTTC. As protein: CASTKLAGGPIETQYF.

This chain connects TRBV4-2 to TRBJ2-3; possible D gene TRBD2, 5 bases. V was clipped by 0 bases and J by 7 bases, with 11 bases between them. Germline CDR1 LGHNA, CDR2 YNFKEQ. The CDR3 spans 14 residues. The CDR3, as DNA: TGTGCCAGCAGCCAAGATTTCGCGGGTTATACGCAGTATTTT. Residues: CASSQDFAGYTQYF.

A single count supports this clone. The J gene is TRBJ2-2, the V gene TRBV18, with D possibly called TRBD1 or TRBD2 (5 bases each). The CDR3 extends over 17 amino acids. Per the germline V gene, CDR1 is KGHSH and CDR2 is LQKENI. V dropped 3 bases and J dropped 0 bases, with 14 bases sitting between them. The CDR3 bases are TGTGCCAGCTCACCCACCCCGGGGACGCCGAACACCGGGGAGCTGTTTTTT. Translating gives CASSPTPGTPNTGELFF. Looking up the rest from reference TRBV18 and TRBJ2-2 gives the full variable domain: NAGVMQNPRHLVRRRGQEARLRCSPMKGHSHVYWYRQLPEEGLKFMVYLQKENIIDESGMPKERFSAEFPKEGPSILRIQQVVRGDSAAYFCASSPTPGTPNTGELFFGEGSRLTVL.

This sequence joins TRBV5-1 and TRBJ1-2; D is ambiguous. The CDR3 runs 12 residues. V was shortened by 0 bases and J by 8 bases, with 8 bases between the two germline ends. CDR1 is SGHRS and CDR2 is YFSETQ in the germline V gene. CDR3: CASSLDKTGYTF. CDR3 coding DNA: TGCGCCAGCAGCTTGGATAAGACAGGCTACACCTTC.

The V gene is TRBV5-4, the J gene TRBJ2-2; 7 bases agree with TRBD2. Germline CDR1 reads SGHNT; CDR2 reads YYREEE (reference sequence). The V and J ends lost 0 bases and 5 bases, in that order; junction bases with no gene match: 1. CDR3 length: 14 residues. The CDR3 DNA reads as TGTGCCAGCAGCTTGGTGGGGGGGACCGGGGAGCTGTTTTTT. It is translated as CASSLVGGTGELFF.

This chain joins TRBV30 and TRBJ1-4; D gene ambiguous. With 7 bases removed from V and 8 bases from J, the gap between germline ends came to 17 bases. Germline V gene sequence: CDR1 GTSNPN, CDR2 SVGIG (reference sequence). The CDR3 has 13 residues. CDR3 protein: CASSHLLGEKLFF. CDR3 coding DNA: TGTGCCTCCTCCCATCTCCTCGGGGAAAAACTGTTTTTT.